One and the same sample provided the 9 T cell receptor beta chains below, sequenced in a study of T cell repertoires in cytomegalovirus infection. These receptors' targets are unknown. TCRdb independently ran MiXCR on the reads; one entry per CDR3 protein. The table shows 900,000 to 950,000 distinct CDR3 sequences, with roughly 30% occurring only once. The sequencing used cultured CD8+ T cells from PBMCs, collected from culture after CMV antigen stimulation. The receptors were sampled from a human donor in good health (CMV status not recorded). Some clones in this sample may be carry-over from other donors' samples.

In its sample, this clonotype was seen a few times. This chain connects TRBV7-8 to TRBJ1-1, with D unresolved. The CDR3 totals 17 residues. Germline V gene sequence: CDR1 SGHVS, CDR2 FQNEAQ. V lost 2 bases, J lost 4 bases, and 20 bases lay in between. CDR3: CASSLYARGGLSTEAFF. CDR3 nucleotides: TGTGCCAGCAGCTTATACGCCCGGGGAGGGTTGAGCACTGAAGCTTTCTTT.

The J gene is TRBJ2-2, the V gene TRBV9; maybe TRBD1 (5 bases). V was trimmed by 0 bases and J by 6 bases, leaving 9 bases between them. This CDR3 has 14 residues. Germline V gives CDR1 SGDLS, CDR2 YYNGEE. The CDR3, as DNA: TGTGCCAGCAGCGTAGCAGGGATATCCGGGGAGCTGTTTTTT. This sequence encodes CASSVAGISGELFF.

The J gene is TRBJ2-1, the V gene TRBV11-3; the D gene is possibly TRBD2 (7 bases). The length of the CDR3 is 13 residues. Trimming took 4 bases from V and 8 from J, leaving 12 bases between them. Germline assignment: CDR1 SGHNT and CDR2 YENEEA. The CDR3 bases are TGTGCCAGCAGCTCACGGGGGGCCTATGAGCAGTTCTTC. It translates to CASSSRGAYEQFF.

The sample holds a few counts of this clonotype. The V gene is TRBV14, the J gene TRBJ2-2; tentative D call: TRBD1 (6 bases). Trimming took 2 bases from V and 4 from J, leaving 20 bases between them. The germline gives CDR1 SGHDN, CDR2 FVKESK. This CDR3 has 18 amino acids. The CDR3 nucleotides read TGTGCCAGCAGCCAATCTGTCCTCGGAACAGGGACCACCGGGGAGCTGTTTTTT. Amino acid sequence: CASSQSVLGTGTTGELFF.

This clonotype was picked up a small number of times. V is TRBV5-6 and J is TRBJ2-6; 13 bases fit TRBD2. CDR1 is SGHDT and CDR2 is YYEEEE in the germline V gene. The CDR3 sequence is 17 residues long. The junction had 2 bases not matched to a gene; V was cut back by 5 bases and J by 0 bases. CDR3 DNA sequence: TGTGCCAGCAGTAGGACTAGCGGGAGCTCTGGGGCCAACGTCCTGACTTTC. This codes for CASSRTSGSSGANVLTF.

This clonotype was recorded a few times. The V gene is TRBV10-3, the J gene TRBJ2-1; 8 bases align to TRBD1. CDR3 size: 18 residues. V was pared by 7 bases and J by 6 bases, with 20 bases of the junction left unmatched. In germline, CDR1 is ENHRY, CDR2 SYGVKD. DNA of the CDR3: TGTGCCATCACCAAAAAAGAGATACCGGGACAGGTGCGCAATGAGCAGTTCTTC. Its translation is CAITKKEIPGQVRNEQFF.

The chain combines TRBV29-1 with TRBJ2-1; 7 bases are shared with TRBD2. This CDR3 comprises 19 residues. Looked up from germline, CDR1 is SQVTM and CDR2 is ANQGSEA. With V trimmed by 4 bases and J by 3 bases, 21 bases remained unmatched. Here the CDR3 DNA reads TGCAGCGTTGTAGGGCGAGCGGGGAATCATCGGTTCCGCTACAATGAGCAGTTCTTC. Residues: CSVVGRAGNHRFRYNEQFF.

V is TRBV3-1 and J is TRBJ2-7; 7 nucleotides align to TRBD1. Per germline, CDR1 LGHDT and CDR2 YNNKEL (reference sequence). The CDR3 sequence is 16 residues long. Trimming at V came to 5 bases and at J to 2 bases, leaving 12 bases not matched to a gene. The CDR3 nucleotides read TGTGCCAGCAGCTCTAACAAGGGACAGCTACCCTACGAGCAGTACGTC. This codes for CASSSNKGQLPYEQYV.

The J gene is TRBJ1-1, the V gene TRBV4-2, with 10 bases aligning to TRBD1. This CDR3 has 18 amino acids. CDR1 LGHNA and CDR2 YNFKEQ come from the germline V gene. J gave up 0 bases and V 0 bases, and 7 bases lay outside the gene matches. The CDR3 DNA sequence: TGTGCCAGCAGCCAAGAAGGGTGGGACAGGGGTCTGAACACTGAAGCTTTCTTT. Protein product: CASSQEGWDRGLNTEAFF.